This entry features one T cell receptor beta chain sequence. Its antigen remains unidentified. Per-base quality was not reported, and no clone a single base away is much larger than it. This entry is derived from a study of T cell responses to AZD1222 COVID-19 vaccine (dated by TCRdb to about 2021). Background for the entire study: TCR sequencing covered 233 trial participants: 207 given two doses of AZD1222 and approximately 26 given two doses of MenACWY control vaccine. Trial participants were enrolled into age subgroups of 18-55, 56-69 and 70-plus years, which contained about 150, 28 and 57 TCR-sequenced participants, respectively.

The sample's time point label is to be understood as: about 28 days (+/-7) after the second vaccine dose. AZD1222 recipients with second doses at about 4 weeks or about 12 weeks were pooled, because spike-specific TCR depth and breadth did not differ between schedules. Samples from vaccinated people were obtained from the UK trials COV001 and COV002, which included a single-blind randomized controlled phase 2/3 trial of AZD1222 (ChAdOx1 nCoV-19) in healthy adults. For TCRbeta chain sequencing, PBMC samples from trial participants were taken at day 0 and at day 28 after the second dose. The full study reports these points: The 56-69-year group was small, and its depth increase did not reach significance, likely because of low power. Because no day 14 peak-response samples were available, repertoires were characterized only after the peak T cell response. Reportedly, almost half of the unique spike-specific TCRs recognized epitopes lying outside the regions that are mutated in the B.1.351 and B.1.1.7 variants. Participants were mostly white British and included more females than males, and it was suggested by the authors that clonal diversity may have been underestimated. The whole spike protein was spanned by vaccine-associated CD4 TCRs, and dominant responses were seen in regions 160-218 and 743-854. After two AZD1222 doses, both the breadth and the depth of spike-specific TCRs were significantly higher than at day 0 and than in MenACWY recipients. Conclusions about previously exposed vaccinees are limited because only six or seven AZD1222 recipients were SARS-CoV-2 seropositive at baseline.

The CDR3 regions of human TCRbeta chains were analyzed by immunosequencing. The paper's data handling went like this. Repertoire TCRs were checked for matches against a reference library of SARS-CoV-2-specific TCRs that had been generated using the MIRA antigen-specificity platform. Breadth meant the fraction of unique TCRs that were SARS-CoV-2-associated, whereas depth meant the fraction of total T cells that were SARS-CoV-2-associated. Using the MIRA data, each spike-specific TCR was mapped to the spike region that the TCR reacts to and placed in a CD4 or CD8 class. Log10-transformed breadth and depth values were compared by one-way ANOVA with Sidak's multiple comparisons tests. As stored in TCRdb, this immuneACCESS dataset retains in-frame rearrangements with V and J assigned. A fraction of the clones does not appear; measured against another copy, unresolved V genes explain less than half of the discrepancy, and the remainder lacks a known reason. V and J calls and clone size are those listed in that table; D and trimming were worked out from the DNA. This sample comprises 45,000 or so clones, around 90% of them detected only once. 1% to 1.3% of the sample lies in the top ten.

The sequencing used peripheral blood, collected 28 days after the second AZD1222 dose. The source is an adult who received the AZD1222 COVID-19 vaccine.

The CDR3 loop reads CASSGRDRGSSTGELFF. The DNA reads as follows: TGTGCCAGCAGTGGCCGGGACAGGGGATCGAGCACCGGGGAGCTGTTTTTT. This chain is built from TRBV27 and TRBJ2-2; TRBD1 fits 10 bases in the junction. From the germline V gene (reference sequence), CDR1 is MNHEY and CDR2 is SMNVEV. From its cysteine to its phenylalanine, the CDR3 spans 17 amino acids. The CDR3 DNA has 51 bases and is translated from base 1. Clipping removes 5 bases from V and 4 bases from J, with 10 as the unmatched junction base count.